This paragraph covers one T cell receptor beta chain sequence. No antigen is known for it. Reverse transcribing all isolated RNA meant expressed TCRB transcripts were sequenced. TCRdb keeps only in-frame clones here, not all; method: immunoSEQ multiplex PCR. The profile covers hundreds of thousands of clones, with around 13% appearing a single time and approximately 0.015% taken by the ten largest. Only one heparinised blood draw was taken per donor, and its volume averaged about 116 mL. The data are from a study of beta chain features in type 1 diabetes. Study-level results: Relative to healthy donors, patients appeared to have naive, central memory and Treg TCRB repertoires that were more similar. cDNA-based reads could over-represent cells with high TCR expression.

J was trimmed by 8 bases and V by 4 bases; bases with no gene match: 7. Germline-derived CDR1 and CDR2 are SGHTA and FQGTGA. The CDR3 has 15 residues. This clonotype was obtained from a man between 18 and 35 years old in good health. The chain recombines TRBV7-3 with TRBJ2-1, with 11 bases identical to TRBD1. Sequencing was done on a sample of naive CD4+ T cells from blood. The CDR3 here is CASSSGQGATYEQFF. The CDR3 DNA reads TGTGCCAGCAGCTCCGGACAGGGGGCTACATATGAGCAGTTCTTC. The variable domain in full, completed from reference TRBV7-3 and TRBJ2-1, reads GAGVSQTPSNKVTEKGKYVELRCDPISGHTALYWYRQSLGQGPEFLIYFQGTGAADDSGLPNDRFFAVRPEGSVSTLKIQRTERGDSAVYLCASSSGQGATYEQFFGPGTRLTVL.